This T cell receptor (beta chain) emerged from a study of blood T cell repertoires in COVID-19. About the research overall: There were acute and convalescent COVID-19 samples, and they came from the United States, Italy and Spain. T cells, B-cell-depleted T cells, or PBMCs supplied cDNA or gDNA.

In the original workflow: Reference gene primer amplification gave estimated nucleated cell counts. Sequencing used immunoSEQ multiplex PCR; TCRdb keeps in-frame clones, though not all of them. That table supplies the V and J calls and clone size; D and trimming were determined from the DNA. The sample consists of approximately 280,000 clones, 80% to 90% of them appearing once. The CDR3 length is 13 residues. Germline loops: CDR1 SGHDT, CDR2 YYEEEE. V was shortened by 0 bases and J by 7 bases, with 8 bases between the two germline ends. The chain has TRBV5-6 and TRBJ2-1; a possible D gene is TRBD2 (6 bases). The source is a man aged 35-49 years with acute or convalescent COVID-19. The sample comprised peripheral blood. The CDR3 is CASSLDRGNEQFF. Written as DNA, the CDR3 is TGTGCCAGCAGCTTGGACCGGGGGAATGAGCAGTTCTTC.